This TCR beta chain stems from a study of beta chain features in type 1 diabetes. General study results and limits: TCRB CDR3 length was moderately but significantly reduced in all four CD4+ subsets of Type 1 diabetes patients. Patients with type 1 diabetes carried fewer insertions and had more deletions at their VDJ junctions. PCR might show a preference for shorter templates, equally across patients and controls.

The study reverse transcribed the entire isolated RNA, so it sequenced expressed TCRB transcripts. Some 3.6 million reads on average were seen across naive, central memory and regulatory T cell samples. Produced via immunoSEQ multiplex PCR; TCRdb's table is partial and in-frame only. Of some 270,000 clones detected, roughly 15% appear once; the ten largest clones hold more than 0.02%. This clone was seen only a few times. Its antigen remains unidentified. The TCR sequence derives from a woman aged 40-49 years in good health. The specimen sequenced was naive CD4+ T cells from blood.

In DNA, the CDR3 is TGTGCCAGCTCCGGACAGACCAACACTGAAGCTTTCTTT. This sequence encodes CASSGQTNTEAFF. This sequence joins TRBV18 and TRBJ1-1; TRBD1 is a possible D gene (6 bases). This CDR3 is built from 13 residues. V was shortened by 6 bases and J by 2 bases, with 10 bases between the two germline ends. Germline CDR1 KGHSH, CDR2 LQKENI.